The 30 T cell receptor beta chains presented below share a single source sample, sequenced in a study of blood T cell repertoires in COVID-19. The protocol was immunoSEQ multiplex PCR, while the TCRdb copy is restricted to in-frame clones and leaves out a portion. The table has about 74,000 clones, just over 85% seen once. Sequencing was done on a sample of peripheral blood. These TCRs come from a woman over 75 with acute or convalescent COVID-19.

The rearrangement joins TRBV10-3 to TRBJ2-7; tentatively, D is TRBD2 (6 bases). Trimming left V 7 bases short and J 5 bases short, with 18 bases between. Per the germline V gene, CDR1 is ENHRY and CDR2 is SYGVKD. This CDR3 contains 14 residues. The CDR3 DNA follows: TGTGCCATCAACCTTAGCGGAGGAGACCACGAGCAGTACTTC. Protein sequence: CAINLSGGDHEQYF.

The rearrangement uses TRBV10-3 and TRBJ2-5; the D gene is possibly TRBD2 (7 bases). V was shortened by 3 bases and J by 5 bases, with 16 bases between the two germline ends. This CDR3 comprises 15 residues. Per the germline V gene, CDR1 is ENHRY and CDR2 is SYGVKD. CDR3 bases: TGTGCCATCAGTGATTTGCCGGGGGGCGGGGAGACCCAGTACTTC. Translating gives CAISDLPGGGETQYF.

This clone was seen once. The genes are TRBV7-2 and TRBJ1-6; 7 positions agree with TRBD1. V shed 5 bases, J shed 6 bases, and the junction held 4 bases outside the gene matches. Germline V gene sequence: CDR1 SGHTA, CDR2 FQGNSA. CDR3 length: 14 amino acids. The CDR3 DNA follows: TGTGCCAGCAGCGCTCGACAGGGTAATTCACCCCTCCACTTT. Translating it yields CASSARQGNSPLHF.

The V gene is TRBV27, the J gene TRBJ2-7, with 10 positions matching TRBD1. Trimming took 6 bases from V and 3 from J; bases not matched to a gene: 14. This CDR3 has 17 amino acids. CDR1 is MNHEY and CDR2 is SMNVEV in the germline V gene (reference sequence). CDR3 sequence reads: CASRPATRDRGVYEQYF. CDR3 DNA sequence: TGTGCCAGCAGGCCCGCAACACGGGACAGGGGAGTCTACGAGCAGTACTTC.

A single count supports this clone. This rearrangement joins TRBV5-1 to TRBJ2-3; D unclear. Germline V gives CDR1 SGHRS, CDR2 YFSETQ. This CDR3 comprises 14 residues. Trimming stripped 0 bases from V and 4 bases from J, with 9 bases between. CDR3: CASSLAGEADTQYF. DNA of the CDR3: TGCGCCAGCAGCTTGGCGGGTGAGGCAGATACGCAGTATTTT.

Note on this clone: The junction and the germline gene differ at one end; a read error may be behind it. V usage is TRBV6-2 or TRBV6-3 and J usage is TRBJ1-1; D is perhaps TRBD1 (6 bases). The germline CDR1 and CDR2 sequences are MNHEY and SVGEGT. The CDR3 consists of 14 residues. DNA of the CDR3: TGTGTCAGCAGTTACGTAAAGGGGGAAACTGAAGCTTTCTTT. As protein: CVSSYVKGETEAFF.

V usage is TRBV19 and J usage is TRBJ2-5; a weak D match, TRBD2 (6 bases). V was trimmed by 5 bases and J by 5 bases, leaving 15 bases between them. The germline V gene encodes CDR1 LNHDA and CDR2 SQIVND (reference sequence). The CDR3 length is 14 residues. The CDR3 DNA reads TGTGCCAGTAGTCTCTCCGGGACTTTCGAGACCCAGTACTTC. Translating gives CASSLSGTFETQYF.

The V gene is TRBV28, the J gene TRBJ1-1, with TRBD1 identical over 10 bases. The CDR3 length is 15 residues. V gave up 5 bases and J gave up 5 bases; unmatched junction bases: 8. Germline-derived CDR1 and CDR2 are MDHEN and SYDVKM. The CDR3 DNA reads TGTGCCAGCAGTCCAACCGGGACAGGGGTTACTGAAGCTTTCTTT. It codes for CASSPTGTGVTEAFF.

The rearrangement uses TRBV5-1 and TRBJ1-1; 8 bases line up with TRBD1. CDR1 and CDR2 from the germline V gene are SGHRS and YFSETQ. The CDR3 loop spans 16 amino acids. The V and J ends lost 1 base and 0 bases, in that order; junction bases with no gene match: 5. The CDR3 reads CASSLKQGAMNTEAFF. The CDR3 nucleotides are TGCGCCAGCAGCTTGAAGCAGGGGGCAATGAACACTGAAGCTTTCTTT.

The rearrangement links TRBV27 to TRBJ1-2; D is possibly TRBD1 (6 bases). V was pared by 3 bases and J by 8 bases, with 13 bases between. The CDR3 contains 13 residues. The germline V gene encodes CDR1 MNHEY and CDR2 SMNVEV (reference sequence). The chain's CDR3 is CASSFNRDGGYTF. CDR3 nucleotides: TGTGCCAGCAGTTTCAACAGGGATGGAGGCTACACCTTC.

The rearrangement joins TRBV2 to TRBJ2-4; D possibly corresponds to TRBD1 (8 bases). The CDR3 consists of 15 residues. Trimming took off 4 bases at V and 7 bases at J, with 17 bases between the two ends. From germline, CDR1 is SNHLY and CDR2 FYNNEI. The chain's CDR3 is CASSGPDRGGNIQYF. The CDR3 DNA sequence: TGTGCCAGCAGTGGACCCGACAGGGGAGGGAACATTCAGTACTTC.

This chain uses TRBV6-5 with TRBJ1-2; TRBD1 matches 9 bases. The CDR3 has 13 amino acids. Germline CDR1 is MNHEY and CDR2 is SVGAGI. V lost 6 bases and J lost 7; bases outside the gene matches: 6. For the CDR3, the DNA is TGTGCCAGCAGGGATACAGGGGGCCGTGGCTACACCTTC. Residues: CASRDTGGRGYTF.

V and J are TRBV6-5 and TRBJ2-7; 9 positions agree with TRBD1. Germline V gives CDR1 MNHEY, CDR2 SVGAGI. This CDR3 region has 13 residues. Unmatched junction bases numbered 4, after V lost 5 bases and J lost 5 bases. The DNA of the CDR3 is TGTGCCAGCAGTACAGGGGGCAGGGACGAGCAGTACTTC. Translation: CASSTGGRDEQYF.

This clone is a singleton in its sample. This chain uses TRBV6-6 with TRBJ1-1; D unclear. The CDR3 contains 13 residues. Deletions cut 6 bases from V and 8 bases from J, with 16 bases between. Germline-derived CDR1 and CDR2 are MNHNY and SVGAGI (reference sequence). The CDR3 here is CASSPAPRNEAFF. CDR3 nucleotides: TGTGCCAGCAGCCCCGCGCCGCGGAACGAAGCTTTCTTT.

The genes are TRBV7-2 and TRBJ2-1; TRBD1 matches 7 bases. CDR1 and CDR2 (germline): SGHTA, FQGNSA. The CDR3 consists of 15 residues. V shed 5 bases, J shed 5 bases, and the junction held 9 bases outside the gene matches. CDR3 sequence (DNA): TGTGCCAGCAGCCCGCAGCCGACAGGGAACAATGAGCAGTTCTTC. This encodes CASSPQPTGNNEQFF. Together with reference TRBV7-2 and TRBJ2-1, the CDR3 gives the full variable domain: GAGVSQSPSNKVTEKGKDVELRCDPISGHTALYWYRQSLGQGLEFLIYFQGNSAPDKSGLPSDRFSAERTGGSVSTLTIQRTQQEDSAVYLCASSPQPTGNNEQFFGPGTRLTVL.

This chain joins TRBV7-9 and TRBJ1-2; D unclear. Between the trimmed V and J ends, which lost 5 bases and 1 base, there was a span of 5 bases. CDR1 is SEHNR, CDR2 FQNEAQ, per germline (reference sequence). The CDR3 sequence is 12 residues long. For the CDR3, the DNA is TGTGCCAGCAGCCAGGTTAACTATGGCTACACCTTC. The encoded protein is CASSQVNYGYTF. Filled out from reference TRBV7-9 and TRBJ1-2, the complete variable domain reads DTGVSQNPRHKITKRGQNVTFRCDPISEHNRLYWYRQTLGQGPEFLTYFQNEAQLEKSRLLSDRFSAERPKGSFSTLEIQRTEQGDSAMYLCASSQVNYGYTFGSGTRLTVV.

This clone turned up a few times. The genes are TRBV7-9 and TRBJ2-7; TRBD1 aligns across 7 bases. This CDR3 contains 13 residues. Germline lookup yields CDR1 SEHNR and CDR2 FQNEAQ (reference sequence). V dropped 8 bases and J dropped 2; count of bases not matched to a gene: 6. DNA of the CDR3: TGTGCCAGCGCCGGAGACAGGGCCTACGAGCAGTACTTC. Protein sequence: CASAGDRAYEQYF.

The CDR3 spells CASSLRQGQFF. The DNA of the CDR3 is TGTGCCAGCAGTTTAAGACAGGGCCAGTTCTTC. The chain joins TRBV28 to TRBJ2-1, with 7 positions matching TRBD1. CDR1 is MDHEN and CDR2 is SYDVKM in the germline V gene. The CDR3 totals 11 residues. J was trimmed by 13 bases and V by 2 bases; bases with no gene match: 2.

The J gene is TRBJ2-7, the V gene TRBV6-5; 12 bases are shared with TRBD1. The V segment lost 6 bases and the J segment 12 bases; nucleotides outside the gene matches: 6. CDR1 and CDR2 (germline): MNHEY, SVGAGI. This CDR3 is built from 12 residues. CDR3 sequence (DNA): TGTGCCAGCAGATCCGGGACAGGGGGCTCGTACTTC. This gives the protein CASRSGTGGSYF.

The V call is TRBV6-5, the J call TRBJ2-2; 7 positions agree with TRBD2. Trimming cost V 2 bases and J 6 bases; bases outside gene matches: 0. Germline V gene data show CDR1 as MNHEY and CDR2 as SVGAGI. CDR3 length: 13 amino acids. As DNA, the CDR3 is TGTGCCAGCAGTTACGCGGGGGCCGGGGAGCTGTTTTTT. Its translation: CASSYAGAGELFF.

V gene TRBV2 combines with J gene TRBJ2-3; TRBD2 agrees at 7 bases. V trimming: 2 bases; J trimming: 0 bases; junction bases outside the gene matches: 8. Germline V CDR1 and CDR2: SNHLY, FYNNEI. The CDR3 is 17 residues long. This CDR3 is CASSEPSGTYSTDTQYF. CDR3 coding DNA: TGTGCCAGCAGTGAACCTAGCGGCACGTATAGCACAGATACGCAGTATTTT.

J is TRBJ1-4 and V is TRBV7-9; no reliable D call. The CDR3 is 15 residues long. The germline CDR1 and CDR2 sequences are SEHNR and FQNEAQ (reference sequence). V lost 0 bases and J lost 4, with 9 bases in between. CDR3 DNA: TGTGCCAGCAGCTTAGCGTCGGGGAGTAATGAAAAACTGTTTTTT. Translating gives CASSLASGSNEKLFF.

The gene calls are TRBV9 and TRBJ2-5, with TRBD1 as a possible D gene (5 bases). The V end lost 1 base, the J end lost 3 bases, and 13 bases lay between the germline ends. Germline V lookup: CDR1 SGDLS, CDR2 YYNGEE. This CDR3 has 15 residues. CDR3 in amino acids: CASSVIGEQEETQYF. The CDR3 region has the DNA TGTGCCAGCAGCGTAATTGGAGAACAGGAAGAGACCCAGTACTTC.

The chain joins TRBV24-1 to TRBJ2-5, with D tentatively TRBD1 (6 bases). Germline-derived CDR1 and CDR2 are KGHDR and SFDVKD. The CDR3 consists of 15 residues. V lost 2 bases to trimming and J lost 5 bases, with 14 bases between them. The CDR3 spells CATSDSQGTGETQYF. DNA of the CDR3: TGTGCCACCAGTGATTCACAGGGAACTGGGGAGACCCAGTACTTC.

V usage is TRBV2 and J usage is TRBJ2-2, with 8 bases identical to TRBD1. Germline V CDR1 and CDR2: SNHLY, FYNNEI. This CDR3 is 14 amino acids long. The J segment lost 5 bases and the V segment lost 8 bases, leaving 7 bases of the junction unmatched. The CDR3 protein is CASRGGQVTGELFF. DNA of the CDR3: TGTGCCAGCCGTGGGGGACAGGTTACCGGGGAGCTGTTTTTT.

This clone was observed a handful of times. The CDR3 here is CASSFYPGQGLLADTQYF. DNA of the CDR3: TGTGCCAGCAGCTTTTACCCGGGACAGGGTTTGTTGGCAGATACGCAGTATTTT. The V call is TRBV5-5, the J call TRBJ2-3, with 9 positions matching TRBD1. CDR1 and CDR2 from the germline V gene are SGHKS and YYEKEE (reference sequence). V shed 2 bases, J shed 4 bases, and the junction held 14 bases outside the gene matches. CDR3 length equals 18 residues.

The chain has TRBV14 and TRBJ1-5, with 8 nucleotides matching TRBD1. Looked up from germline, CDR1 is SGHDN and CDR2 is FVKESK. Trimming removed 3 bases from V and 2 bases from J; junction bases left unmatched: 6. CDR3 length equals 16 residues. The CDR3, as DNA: TGTGCCAGCAGCCACAGGGGGCAAAGGGGCAATCAGCCCCAGCATTTT. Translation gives CASSHRGQRGNQPQHF.

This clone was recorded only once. The CDR3 DNA follows: TGTGCCAGCAGCCAAGTGATTAAGGGTCGGAACAGGGACTACGAGCAGTACTTC. This translates into CASSQVIKGRNRDYEQYF. The chain links TRBV3-1 (or the pseudogene TRBV3-2) to TRBJ2-7, with D possibly being TRBD1 (6 bases). The V gene's germline CDR1 is LGHDT and CDR2 YNNKEL (reference sequence). V was pared by 1 base and J by 3 bases, with 22 bases between. The CDR3 length is 18 residues.

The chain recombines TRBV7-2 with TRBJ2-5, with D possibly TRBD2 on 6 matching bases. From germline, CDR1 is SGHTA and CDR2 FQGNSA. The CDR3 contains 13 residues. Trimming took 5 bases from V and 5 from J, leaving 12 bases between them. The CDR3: CASSPTRRETQYF. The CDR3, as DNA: TGTGCCAGCAGCCCGACTAGGAGGGAGACCCAGTACTTC.

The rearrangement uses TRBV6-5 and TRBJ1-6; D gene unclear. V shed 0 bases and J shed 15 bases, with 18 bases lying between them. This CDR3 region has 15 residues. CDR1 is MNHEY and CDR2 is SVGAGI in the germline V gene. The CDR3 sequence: CASSYSRYSPLSLHF. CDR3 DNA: TGTGCCAGCAGTTACTCCCGGTACAGTCCACTCAGCCTCCACTTT.